This entry lists 5 T cell receptor beta chains sequenced from one sample in a study of radiation and T cells in renal cell carcinoma. Some clones are missing from TCRdb's copy, which holds only in-frame ones; the method was immunoSEQ multiplex PCR. The profile shows about 120,000 clones, 81% of them singletons. Indicated time point: blood 2 weeks post-SBRT. Stated treatment: 15 Gy SBRT to primary tumor, nephrectomy 4 weeks later. The sequences come from blood, collected from a patient whose treatment included radiotherapy and nephrectomy. These receptors were taken from a man aged 45-65 years with renal cell carcinoma.

The chain couples TRBV9 to TRBJ2-6; D uncertain. With 5 bases removed from V and 3 bases from J, the gap between germline ends came to 9 bases. Looked up from germline, CDR1 is SGDLS and CDR2 is YYNGEE. The CDR3 sequence is 14 residues long. The DNA of the CDR3 is TGTGCCAGCAGTCGAACCGGTGGGGCCAACGTCCTGACTTTC. It specifies CASSRTGGANVLTF. The full variable domain, completed using reference TRBV9 and TRBJ2-6, is DSGVTQTPKHLITATGQRVTLRCSPRSGDLSVYWYQQSLDQGLQFLIQYYNGEERAKGNILERFSAQQFPDLHSELNLSSLELGDSALYFCASSRTGGANVLTFGAGSRLTVL.

The rearrangement uses TRBV27 and TRBJ1-2, with TRBD1 matching 9 bases. The length of the CDR3 is 14 residues. With V trimmed by 6 bases and J by 0 bases, 2 bases remained unmatched. In germline, CDR1 is MNHEY, CDR2 SMNVEV (reference sequence). The CDR3 sequence: CASRGTGPNYGYTF. CDR3 bases: TGTGCCAGCAGGGGGACAGGGCCTAACTATGGCTACACCTTC.

The J gene is TRBJ1-2, the V gene TRBV18; D gene ambiguous. V was clipped by 1 base and J by 6 bases, with 9 bases between them. Germline values: CDR1 KGHSH, CDR2 LQKENI. The length of the CDR3 is 13 residues. The CDR3 region is CASSPQEINGYTF. As DNA, the CDR3 is TGTGCCAGCTCACCACAGGAAATCAATGGCTACACCTTC.

This clone was recorded only once. This sequence joins TRBV7-9 and TRBJ2-2; no clear D. This CDR3 has 14 amino acids. V gave up 6 bases and J gave up 0 bases, with 8 bases separating them. Germline CDR1 reads SEHNR; CDR2 reads FQNEAQ (reference sequence). The CDR3 protein is CASRLSPNTGELFF. The CDR3 nucleotides read TGTGCCAGCAGGCTGTCTCCGAACACCGGGGAGCTGTTTTTT.

This clone turned up a few times. Germline and junction disagree at one end, which may indicate a read error. The chain uses TRBV7-7 and TRBJ1-1; a possible D gene is TRBD1 (6 bases). This CDR3 has 13 residues. Looked up from germline, CDR1 is SSHAT and CDR2 is FNYEAQ (reference sequence). The CDR3 sequence: CASSTIQGTEAFF. The CDR3 DNA follows: TGTGCTAGCAGTACAATACAGGGCACTGAAGCTTTCTTT.